This entry is about one TCR beta chain. As yet, its antigen is unknown. Amplification used 60 Vbeta primers and 13 Jbeta primers. Using immunoSEQ multiplex PCR, the repertoire was profiled, and TCRdb retains in-frame clones only, with some absent. This table has about 160,000 clones, more than 75% appearing once. The data belong to a study of cytomegalovirus exposure and HLA in healthy donors. Notes on the study in general: The study listed 150 to 200 cytomegalovirus-associated TCR beta chains. The presence/absence work took it that sequencing depth was about the same across donors. When a later analysis compared HLA-associated TCR beta chains with equally common others, the HLA-associated chains turned out to be more clonally expanded and to have lower generation probabilities. Later analysis identified several of the most significant clusters that appeared linked to common viral pathogens.

This CDR3 comprises 13 residues. The germline V gene encodes CDR1 LNHDA and CDR2 SQIVND (reference sequence). Trimming removed 6 bases from V and 6 bases from J, with 11 bases in between. Material: PBMCs. The TCR originated in a human donor in good health. This rearrangement joins TRBV19 to TRBJ2-2, with D possibly matching TRBD2 (6 bases). The CDR3 loop reads CASRSTGAGELFF. For the CDR3, the DNA is TGTGCCAGTAGATCAACGGGGGCCGGGGAGCTGTTTTTT.